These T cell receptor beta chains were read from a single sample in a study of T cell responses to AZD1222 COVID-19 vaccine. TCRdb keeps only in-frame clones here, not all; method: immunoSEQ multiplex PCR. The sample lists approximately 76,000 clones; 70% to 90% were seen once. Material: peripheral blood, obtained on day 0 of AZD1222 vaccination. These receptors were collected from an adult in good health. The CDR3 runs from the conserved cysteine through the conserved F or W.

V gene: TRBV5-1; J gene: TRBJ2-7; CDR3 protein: CASSLRTGPEQYF
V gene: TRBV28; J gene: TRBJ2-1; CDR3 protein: CASSSPTPSGRSRINEQFF
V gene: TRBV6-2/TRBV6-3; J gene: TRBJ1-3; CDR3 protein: CASSYHRETGNTIYF
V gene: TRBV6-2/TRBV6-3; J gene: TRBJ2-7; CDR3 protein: CASSYIGGGLSYEQYF
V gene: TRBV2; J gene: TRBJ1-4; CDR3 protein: CASQQNQGTGEKLFF
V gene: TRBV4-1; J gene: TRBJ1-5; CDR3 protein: CASSQDGGTAFNQPQHF
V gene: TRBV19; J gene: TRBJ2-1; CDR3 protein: CASSTGLAGGEQFF
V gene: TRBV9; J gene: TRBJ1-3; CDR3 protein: CASSGSGNTIYF
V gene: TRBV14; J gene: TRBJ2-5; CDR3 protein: CASSQGLAETQYF
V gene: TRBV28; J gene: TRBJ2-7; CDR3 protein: CASRPGLPTYEQYF
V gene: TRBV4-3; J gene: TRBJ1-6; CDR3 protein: CASSQDQGANSPLHF
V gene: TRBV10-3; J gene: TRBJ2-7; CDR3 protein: CAISVGRGYEQYF
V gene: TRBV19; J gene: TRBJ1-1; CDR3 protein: CASRDGVNTEAFF
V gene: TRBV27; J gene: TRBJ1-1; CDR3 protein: CASSLRANTEAFF
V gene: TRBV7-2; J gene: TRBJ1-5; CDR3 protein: CASRSLDGQPQHF
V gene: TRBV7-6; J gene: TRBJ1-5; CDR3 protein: CASSLLGRRDQPQHF
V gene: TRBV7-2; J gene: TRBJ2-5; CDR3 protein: CASSLGRGETQYF
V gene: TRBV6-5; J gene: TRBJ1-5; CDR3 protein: CASSYGVDQPQHF
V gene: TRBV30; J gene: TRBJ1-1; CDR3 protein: CAWSVRDVGTEAFF
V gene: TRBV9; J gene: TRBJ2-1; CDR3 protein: CASSSWTSGSYNEQFF
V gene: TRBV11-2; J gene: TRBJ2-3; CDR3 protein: CASSSHRGATDTQYF
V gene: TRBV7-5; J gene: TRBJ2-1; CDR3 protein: CVRSLAGRGSYNEQFF
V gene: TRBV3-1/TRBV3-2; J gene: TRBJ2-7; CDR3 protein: CASSPPQGSYEQYF
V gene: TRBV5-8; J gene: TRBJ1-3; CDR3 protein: CASSQDTRRSGRNTIYF
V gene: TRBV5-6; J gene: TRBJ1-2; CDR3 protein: CASSLVTADKNDTF
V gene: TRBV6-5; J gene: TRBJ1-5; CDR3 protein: CASGEGQPQHF
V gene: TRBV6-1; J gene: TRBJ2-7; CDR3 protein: CASSLSTKQYF
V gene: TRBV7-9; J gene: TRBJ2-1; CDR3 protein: CASQPINSYNEQFF
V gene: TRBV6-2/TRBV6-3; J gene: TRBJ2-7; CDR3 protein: CASSLGLRPFEQYF
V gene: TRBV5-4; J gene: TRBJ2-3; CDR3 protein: CASSLAGPSTDTQYF
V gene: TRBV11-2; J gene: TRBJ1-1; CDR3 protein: CASSLRQMNTEAFF
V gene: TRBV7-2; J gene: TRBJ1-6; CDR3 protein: CASIQDSSYNSPLHF
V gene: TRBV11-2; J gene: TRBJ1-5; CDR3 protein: CASSLTDMGNQPQHF
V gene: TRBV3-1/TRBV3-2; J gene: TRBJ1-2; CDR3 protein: CASSPQGSNGYTF
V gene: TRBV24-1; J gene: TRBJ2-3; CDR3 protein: CATSDRDSLPTDTQYF
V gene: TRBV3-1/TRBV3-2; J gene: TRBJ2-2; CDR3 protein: CASSQGGTVTGELFF
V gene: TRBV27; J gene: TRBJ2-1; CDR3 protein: CASRPGTPSYNEQFF
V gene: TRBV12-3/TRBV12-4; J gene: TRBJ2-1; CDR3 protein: CASSLEFEQFF
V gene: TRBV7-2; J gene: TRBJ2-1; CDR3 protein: CASSFQSSYNEQFF
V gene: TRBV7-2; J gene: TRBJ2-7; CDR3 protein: CASSLAGSNPYEQYF